This T cell receptor beta chain was identified in a study of blood T cells in healthy people across ages. At the level of the study: With template switching, about one barcoded beta molecule was captured per two T cells.

This CDR3 comprises 15 residues. Germline lookup yields CDR1 SGHDN and CDR2 FVKESK. About this clonotype: An end of the junction differs from the germline gene, which may be a read error.

For the second PCR, which ran for about 7 to 11 cycles, a sample-barcoded 5' primer and a J-beta primer mix were used. Sequencing yielded, for each sample, at least 2.5 million paired-end reads carrying CDR3. TCRdb called the 5' RACE reads again in MiXCR, with one record for every CDR3 protein. The sample has over 550,000 distinct CDR3 sequences, approximately 30% seen once. What was sequenced was blood. The gene calls are TRBV14 and TRBJ2-3; TRBD2 matches 9 bases. This clonotype was obtained from a woman of 80 years or more in good health. This CDR3 reads CTSSQDGGGADTQYF. CDR3 bases: TGTACCAGCAGCCAAGACGGCGGGGGGGCCGATACGCAGTATTTT.